The next 26 T cell receptor beta chains were all read from a single sample in a study of response to subunit inactivated influenza vaccine. MiXCR, run by TCRdb on the RT-PCR reads, gives a single entry per CDR3 protein. The data hold some 600,000 distinct CDR3 sequences, with about 14% observed a single time. The specimen was PBMCs from blood, collected 14 to 15 days before vaccination. These receptor sequences come from a middle-aged man who received an inactivated influenza vaccine.

The rearrangement uses TRBV3-1 and TRBJ1-1, with D maybe TRBD1 (6 bases). V lost 6 bases and J 3 bases, leaving 14 bases between the germline ends. The germline V gene encodes CDR1 LGHDT and CDR2 YNNKEL (reference sequence). The length of the CDR3 is 14 residues. CDR3 DNA sequence: TGTGCCAGCAGTTTTACCCAGGGGTACACTGAAGCTTTCTTT. Protein sequence: CASSFTQGYTEAFF.

The chain links TRBV6-2 or TRBV6-3 to TRBJ1-1; unclear D gene. V dropped 4 bases and J dropped 7 bases, with 25 bases sitting between them. The CDR3 has 17 amino acids. Germline V gene data show CDR1 as MNHEY and CDR2 as SVGEGT. The DNA of the CDR3 is TGTGCCAGCAGTTTCTTTTCCCCTTTGGCGTCGGCTGGTGAAGCTTTCTTT. It encodes CASSFFSPLASAGEAFF.

This clonotype was observed a few times. V is TRBV5-1 and J is TRBJ2-7; no definite D call. Trimming removed 4 bases at V and 7 bases at J, with 9 bases between. Germline assignment: CDR1 SGHRS and CDR2 YFSETQ. CDR3 length: 11 residues. CDR3 DNA sequence: TGCGCCAGCAGCACCGGACCTGAGCAGTACTTC. Protein: CASSTGPEQYF.

In this sample, this clonotype turned up a few times. This sequence joins TRBV5-6 and TRBJ2-2, with D hard to call. V was cut by 2 bases and J by 2 bases, with 10 bases left in between. The V gene's germline CDR1 is SGHDT and CDR2 YYEEEE. The CDR3 covers 15 residues. The CDR3 loop is CASSFPGPNTGELFF. The CDR3 nucleotides read TGTGCCAGCAGCTTTCCGGGCCCTAACACCGGGGAGCTGTTTTTT.

This clonotype was observed a few times. The rearrangement links TRBV7-2 to TRBJ2-5, with unresolved D. This CDR3 spans 15 amino acids. Trimming pared 4 bases from V and 5 bases from J, leaving 17 bases between. Germline CDR1 and CDR2: SGHTA and FQGNSA. The CDR3 region has the DNA TGTGCCAGCAGCTCACCCACCTCTGCCTTGGAGACCCAGTACTTC. Amino acid sequence: CASSSPTSALETQYF.

This clonotype was seen only a few times. This chain links TRBV7-3 with TRBJ2-5; 7 bases are a match to TRBD2. Germline lookup yields CDR1 SGHTA and CDR2 FQGTGA. The CDR3 is 15 residues long. V lost 0 bases to trimming and J lost 4 bases; unmatched junction nucleotides: 5. The chain's CDR3 is CASSLTGRLAETQYF. CDR3 DNA: TGTGCCAGCAGCTTAACAGGGCGACTAGCAGAGACCCAGTACTTC.

Relative to its sample, this clonotype is medium-sized. The rearrangement links TRBV5-1 to TRBJ2-1, with D hard to call. The CDR3 has 14 residues. The ends were cut back, 4 bases at V and 1 base at J, with 9 bases in the middle. Per germline, CDR1 SGHRS and CDR2 YFSETQ. In DNA form, the CDR3 reads TGCGCCAGCAGCCCCGACACGTCCTACAATGAGCAGTTCTTC. As protein: CASSPDTSYNEQFF.

The rearrangement uses TRBV5-1 and TRBJ1-4, with D unresolved. The CDR3 covers 13 residues. Germline CDR1 is SGHRS and CDR2 is YFSETQ. The germline V and J ends were trimmed by 5 bases and 9 bases, with 14 bases remaining between them. The CDR3 DNA is TGCGCCAGCAGTTCCGGCCTAAATCAAAAACTGTTTTTT. Encoded protein: CASSSGLNQKLFF.

V usage is TRBV5-1 and J usage is TRBJ2-7; possibly TRBD1 for D (5 bases). The V gene lost 1 base and the J gene lost 0 bases, with 11 bases spanning the gap. The CDR3 sequence is 15 residues long. The germline gives CDR1 SGHRS, CDR2 YFSETQ. The CDR3: CASSLNAGNSYEQYF. DNA for the CDR3: TGCGCCAGCAGCTTGAACGCAGGGAACTCCTACGAGCAGTACTTC.

This sequence joins TRBV4-3 and TRBJ2-3; D gene ambiguous. Germline loops: CDR1 LGHNA, CDR2 YSLEER. The CDR3 is 13 amino acids. V was shortened by 1 base and J by 6 bases, with 8 bases between the two germline ends. The CDR3: CASSQAGSDTQYF. CDR3 sequence (DNA): TGCGCCAGCAGCCAAGCCGGTAGTGATACGCAGTATTTT.

This clonotype was recorded at least ten times. The chain couples TRBV7-2 to TRBJ2-1, with a weak D call TRBD2 (5 bases). Trimming took off 2 bases at V and 8 bases at J, with 16 bases between the two ends. The CDR3 loop spans 15 amino acids. Germline V CDR1 and CDR2: SGHTA, FQGNSA. CDR3 sequence: CASSLQASLTDEQFF. The CDR3 DNA reads TGTGCCAGCAGCTTACAGGCTAGCCTTACTGATGAGCAGTTCTTC.

This clonotype was counted many times. The chain joins TRBV6-1 to TRBJ2-1, with 13 bases lining up with TRBD2. V shed 4 bases and J 9 bases; nucleotides not matched to a gene: 9. The germline gives CDR1 MNHNS, CDR2 SASEGT. The CDR3 is 16 residues long. In nucleotides, the CDR3 is TGTGCCAGCAGTGCCTTTACTAGCGGGGGGGCCCTTGAGCAGTTCTTC. This codes for CASSAFTSGGALEQFF.

The chain employs TRBV30 and TRBJ2-7; TRBD2 matches at 9 bases. Per germline, CDR1 GTSNPN and CDR2 SVGIG (reference sequence). J lost 5 bases, V lost 5 bases, and 13 bases had no gene match. The CDR3 is made up of 15 amino acids. The CDR3 sequence is CAWGGGVPIKDEQYF. The DNA for the CDR3 is TGTGCCTGGGGCGGGGGGGTTCCTATTAAGGACGAGCAGTACTTC.

The genes are TRBV10-3 and TRBJ2-3; 8 bases fit TRBD2. The length of the CDR3 is 18 residues. Germline CDR1 reads ENHRY; CDR2 reads SYGVKD. V lost 2 bases and J lost 1; bases outside the gene matches: 11. Here the CDR3 DNA reads TGTGCCATCAGTGAGCCGGCGGGGGGAAGGGGTGGCACAGATACGCAGTATTTT. The encoded protein is CAISEPAGGRGGTDTQYF.

Ten or more counts support this clonotype. This rearrangement joins TRBV12-3 or TRBV12-4 to TRBJ1-4, with TRBD1 matching over 8 bases. The CDR3 has 15 amino acids. The V and J ends lost 4 bases and 10 bases, in that order; junction bases with no gene match: 11. The CDR3 loop reads CASSSQGAALGKLFF. In DNA, the CDR3 is TGTGCCAGCAGTTCTCAGGGGGCCGCGTTGGGAAAACTGTTTTTT.

The table lists this clonotype with a few counts. The chain carries TRBV28 and TRBJ2-5; 7 bases agree with TRBD2. CDR3 length: 15 amino acids. In germline, CDR1 is MDHEN, CDR2 SYDVKM. V gave up 5 bases and J gave up 3 bases; unmatched junction bases: 9. Here the CDR3 DNA reads TGTGCCAGCAGTCTTGGAGCGGGGTTGAAAGAGACCCAGTACTTC. Protein sequence: CASSLGAGLKETQYF.

The chain uses TRBV2 and TRBJ2-2; the match to TRBD1 covers 11 bases. Germline V gives CDR1 SNHLY, CDR2 FYNNEI. The V gene end was trimmed by 8 bases and the J gene end by 5 bases; junction bases not matched to a gene: 7. The CDR3 runs to 15 residues. The CDR3 reads CASVWGTGGTGELFF. The CDR3 coding sequence is TGTGCCAGCGTCTGGGGGACAGGGGGGACCGGGGAGCTGTTTTTT.

This chain connects TRBV6-2 or TRBV6-3 to TRBJ2-2; possible D gene TRBD2, 5 bases. This CDR3 is built from 16 residues. From germline, CDR1 is MNHEY and CDR2 SVGEGT. V lost 0 bases, J lost 7 bases, and 15 bases lay in between. The CDR3 nucleotides are TGTGCCAGCAGTTACTCGATCCGCCTAGCCATCGGGGAGCTGTTTTTT. Translation gives CASSYSIRLAIGELFF.

This clonotype was recorded many times. The rearrangement uses TRBV29-1 and TRBJ2-7; D is unclear. CDR1 and CDR2 from the germline V gene are SQVTM and ANQGSEA. V was clipped by 4 bases and J by 6 bases, with 13 bases between them. This CDR3 is built from 12 residues. CDR3: CSVAFSLGEQYF. The DNA for the CDR3 is TGCAGCGTTGCCTTTAGCCTCGGCGAGCAGTACTTC.

In this sample, this clonotype turned up many times. The chain combines TRBV7-9 with TRBJ2-2, with D perhaps matching TRBD1 (7 bases). Trimming stripped 5 bases from V and 3 bases from J, with 13 bases between. The CDR3 has 15 amino acids. Looked up from germline, CDR1 is SEHNR and CDR2 is FQNEAQ (reference sequence). DNA of the CDR3: TGTGCCAGCAGCCCACAGGGGAGGCACACCGGGGAGCTGTTTTTT. Its protein product is CASSPQGRHTGELFF.

This clonotype was seen a few times. CDR3 in DNA: TGTGCCACCAGTGATTTACGGGCAGGTCTCCAAGAGACCCAGTACTTC. This gives the protein CATSDLRAGLQETQYF. The rearrangement uses TRBV24-1 and TRBJ2-5, with D unclear. Germline-derived CDR1 and CDR2 are KGHDR and SFDVKD. Trimming took 1 base from V and 1 from J, leaving 12 bases between them. The CDR3 is made up of 16 amino acids.

This clonotype was found a few times. The gene calls are TRBV6-1 and TRBJ1-6, with D uncertain. Trimming stripped 5 bases from V and 3 bases from J, with 11 bases between. Per germline, CDR1 MNHNS and CDR2 SASEGT. This CDR3 region has 15 residues. DNA for the CDR3: TGTGCCAGCAGTCCACCGAAGAACTATAATTCACCCCTCCACTTT. This encodes CASSPPKNYNSPLHF.

This clonotype appeared a few times. The genes are TRBV5-5 and TRBJ2-7, with no clear D. The CDR3 extends over 14 amino acids. The ends were cut back, 2 bases at V and 8 bases at J, with 17 bases in the middle. Per the germline V gene, CDR1 is SGHKS and CDR2 is YYEKEE (reference sequence). CDR3 sequence: CASSLLDGRNKQYF. The CDR3 coding sequence is TGTGCCAGCAGCTTACTGGACGGTCGTAACAAGCAGTACTTC.

J is TRBJ2-1 and V is TRBV27; no definite D call. Germline CDR1 reads MNHEY; CDR2 reads SMNVEV (reference sequence). The CDR3 runs 13 residues. With 3 bases removed from V and 3 bases from J, the gap between germline ends came to 6 bases. The CDR3 here is CASSFRVYNEQFF. CDR3 sequence (DNA): TGTGCCAGCAGTTTCCGGGTCTACAATGAGCAGTTCTTC.

The chain employs TRBV29-1 and TRBJ2-2; possible D gene TRBD1, 5 bases. Germline assignment: CDR1 SQVTM and CDR2 ANQGSEA. There are 14 residues in the CDR3. V was pared by 7 bases and J by 1 base, with 13 bases between. CDR3 bases: TGCAGCGCACAATGGGGCGGGAACACCGGGGAGCTGTTTTTT. Translation gives CSAQWGGNTGELFF.

In this sample, this clonotype turned up many times. The rearrangement links TRBV5-1 to TRBJ1-2; 7 bases align to TRBD1. The length of the CDR3 is 15 residues. Per the germline V gene, CDR1 is SGHRS and CDR2 is YFSETQ. Germline trimming cut 5 bases from V and 6 bases from J; bases unmatched to any gene: 13. In DNA form, the CDR3 reads TGCGCCAGCAGTACGTATGACAGGGTATCGGATGGCTACACCTTC. Protein: CASSTYDRVSDGYTF.